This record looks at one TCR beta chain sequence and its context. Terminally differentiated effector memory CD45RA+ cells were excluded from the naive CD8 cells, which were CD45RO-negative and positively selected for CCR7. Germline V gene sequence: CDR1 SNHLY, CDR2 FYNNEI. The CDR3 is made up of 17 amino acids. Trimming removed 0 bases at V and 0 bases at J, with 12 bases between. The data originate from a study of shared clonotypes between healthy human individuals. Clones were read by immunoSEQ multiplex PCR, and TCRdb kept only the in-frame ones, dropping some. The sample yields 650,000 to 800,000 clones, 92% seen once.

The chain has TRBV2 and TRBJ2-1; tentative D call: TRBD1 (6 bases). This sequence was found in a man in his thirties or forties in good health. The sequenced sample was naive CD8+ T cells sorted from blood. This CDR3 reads CASSEAGLDSSYNEQFF. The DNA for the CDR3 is TGTGCCAGCAGTGAAGCGGGGCTGGACAGCTCCTACAATGAGCAGTTCTTC.